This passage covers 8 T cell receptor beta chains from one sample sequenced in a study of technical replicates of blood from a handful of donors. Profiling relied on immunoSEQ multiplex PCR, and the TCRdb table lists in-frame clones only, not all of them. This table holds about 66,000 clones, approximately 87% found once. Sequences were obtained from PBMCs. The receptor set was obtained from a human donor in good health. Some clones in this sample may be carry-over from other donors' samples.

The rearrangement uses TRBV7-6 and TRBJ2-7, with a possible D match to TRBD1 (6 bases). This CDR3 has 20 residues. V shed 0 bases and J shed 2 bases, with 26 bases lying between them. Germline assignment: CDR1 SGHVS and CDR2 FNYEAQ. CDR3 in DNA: TGTGCCAGCAGCTTAGCGCCGGGGAAGGGACACCCCACGAGGGCCTACGAGCAGTACTTC. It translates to CASSLAPGKGHPTRAYEQYF.

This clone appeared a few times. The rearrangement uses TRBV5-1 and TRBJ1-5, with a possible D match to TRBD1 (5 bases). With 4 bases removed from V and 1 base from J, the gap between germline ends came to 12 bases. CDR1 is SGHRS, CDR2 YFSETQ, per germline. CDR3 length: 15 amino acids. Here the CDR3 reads CASSAQGGSNQPQHF. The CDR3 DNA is TGCGCCAGCAGCGCCCAGGGTGGGAGCAATCAGCCCCAGCATTTT.

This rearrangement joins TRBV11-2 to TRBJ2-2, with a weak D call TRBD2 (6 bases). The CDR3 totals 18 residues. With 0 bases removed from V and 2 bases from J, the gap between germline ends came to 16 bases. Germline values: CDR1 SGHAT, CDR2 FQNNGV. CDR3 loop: CASSLEAGNRTNTGELFF. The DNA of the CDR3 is TGTGCCAGCAGCTTAGAGGCGGGGAATCGCACCAACACCGGGGAGCTGTTTTTT.

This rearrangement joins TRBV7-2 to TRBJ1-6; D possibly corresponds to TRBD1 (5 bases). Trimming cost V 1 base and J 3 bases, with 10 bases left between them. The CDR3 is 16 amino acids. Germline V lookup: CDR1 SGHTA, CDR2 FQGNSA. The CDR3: CASSLGIGVYNSPLHF. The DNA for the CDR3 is TGTGCCAGCAGCTTAGGTATAGGGGTCTATAATTCACCCCTCCACTTT.

The CDR3: CASSEALGGNEQFF. For the CDR3, the DNA is TGTGCCAGCAGTGAAGCGCTGGGAGGGAATGAGCAGTTCTTC. The rearrangement uses TRBV2 and TRBJ2-1, with 7 positions matching TRBD2. This CDR3 spans 14 amino acids. The ends lost 0 bases at V and 7 bases at J; junction bases unmatched: 3. Germline CDR1 reads SNHLY; CDR2 reads FYNNEI.

The CDR3 coding sequence is TGTGCCAGCAGTTCCCGGGACAGGGATTCCGAGCAGTACTTC. It encodes CASSSRDRDSEQYF. The chain couples TRBV27 to TRBJ2-7; 9 bases agree with TRBD1. Germline CDR1 and CDR2: MNHEY and SMNVEV (reference sequence). Unmatched junction bases numbered 7, after V lost 4 bases and J lost 6 bases. The CDR3 spans 14 residues.

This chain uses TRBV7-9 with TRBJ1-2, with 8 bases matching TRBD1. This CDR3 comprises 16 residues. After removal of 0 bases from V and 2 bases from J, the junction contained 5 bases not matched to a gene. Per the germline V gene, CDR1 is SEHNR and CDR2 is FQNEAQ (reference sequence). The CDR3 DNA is TGTGCCAGCAGCTTAGCAACCGGACAGGGCAACTATGGCTACACCTTC. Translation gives CASSLATGQGNYGYTF. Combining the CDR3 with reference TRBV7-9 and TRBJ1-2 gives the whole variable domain DTGVSQNPRHKITKRGQNVTFRCDPISEHNRLYWYRQTLGQGPEFLTYFQNEAQLEKSRLLSDRFSAERPKGSFSTLEIQRTEQGDSAMYLCASSLATGQGNYGYTFGSGTRLTVV.

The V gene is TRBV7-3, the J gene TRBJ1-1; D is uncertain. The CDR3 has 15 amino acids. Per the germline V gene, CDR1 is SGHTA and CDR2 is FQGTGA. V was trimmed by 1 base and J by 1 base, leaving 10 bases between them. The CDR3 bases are TGTGCCAGCAGCTTAAGAAGCGGGCCGAACACTGAAGCTTTCTTT. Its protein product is CASSLRSGPNTEAFF. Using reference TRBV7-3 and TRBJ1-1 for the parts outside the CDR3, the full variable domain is GAGVSQTPSNKVTEKGKYVELRCDPISGHTALYWYRQSLGQGPEFLIYFQGTGAADDSGLPNDRFFAVRPEGSVSTLKIQRTERGDSAVYLCASSLRSGPNTEAFFGQGTRLTVV.